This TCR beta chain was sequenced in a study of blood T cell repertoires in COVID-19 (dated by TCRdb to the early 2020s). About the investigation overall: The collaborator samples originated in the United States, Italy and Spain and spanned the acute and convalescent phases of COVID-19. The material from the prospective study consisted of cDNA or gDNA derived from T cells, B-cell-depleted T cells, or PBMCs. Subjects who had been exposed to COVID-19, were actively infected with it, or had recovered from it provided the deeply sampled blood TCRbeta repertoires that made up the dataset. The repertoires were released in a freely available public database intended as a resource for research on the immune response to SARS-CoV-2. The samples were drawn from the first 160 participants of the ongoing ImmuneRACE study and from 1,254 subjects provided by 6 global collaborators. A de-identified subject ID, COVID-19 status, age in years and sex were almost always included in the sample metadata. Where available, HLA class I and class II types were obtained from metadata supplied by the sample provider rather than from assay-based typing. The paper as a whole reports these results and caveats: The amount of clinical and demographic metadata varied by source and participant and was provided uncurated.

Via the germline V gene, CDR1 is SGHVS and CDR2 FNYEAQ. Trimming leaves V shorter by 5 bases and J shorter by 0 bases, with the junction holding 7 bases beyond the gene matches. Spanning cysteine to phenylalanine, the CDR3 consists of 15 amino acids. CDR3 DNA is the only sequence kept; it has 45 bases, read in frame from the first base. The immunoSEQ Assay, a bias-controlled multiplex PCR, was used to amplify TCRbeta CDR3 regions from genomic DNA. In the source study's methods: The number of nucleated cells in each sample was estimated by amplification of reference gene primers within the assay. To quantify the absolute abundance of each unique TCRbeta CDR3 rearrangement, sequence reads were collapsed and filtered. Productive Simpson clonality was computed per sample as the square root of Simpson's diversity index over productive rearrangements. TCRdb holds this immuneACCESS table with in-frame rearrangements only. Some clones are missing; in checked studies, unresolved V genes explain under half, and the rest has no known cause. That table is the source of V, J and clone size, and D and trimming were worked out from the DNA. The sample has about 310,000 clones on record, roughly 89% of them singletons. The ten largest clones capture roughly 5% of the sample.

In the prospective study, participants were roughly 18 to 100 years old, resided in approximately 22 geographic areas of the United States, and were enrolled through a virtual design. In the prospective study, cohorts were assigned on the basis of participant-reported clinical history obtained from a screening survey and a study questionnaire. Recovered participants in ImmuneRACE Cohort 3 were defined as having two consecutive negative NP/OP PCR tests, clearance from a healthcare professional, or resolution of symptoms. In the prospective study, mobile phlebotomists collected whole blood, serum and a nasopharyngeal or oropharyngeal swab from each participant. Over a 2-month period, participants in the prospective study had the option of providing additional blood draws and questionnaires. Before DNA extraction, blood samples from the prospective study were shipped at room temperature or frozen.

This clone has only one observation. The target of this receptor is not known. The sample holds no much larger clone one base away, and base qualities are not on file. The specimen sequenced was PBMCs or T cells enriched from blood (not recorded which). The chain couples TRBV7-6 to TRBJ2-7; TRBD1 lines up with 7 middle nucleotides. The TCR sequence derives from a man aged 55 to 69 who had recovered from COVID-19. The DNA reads TGTGCCAGCAGCGGACGACAGGGATCCTCCTACGAGCAGTACTTC. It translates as CASSGRQGSSYEQYF.